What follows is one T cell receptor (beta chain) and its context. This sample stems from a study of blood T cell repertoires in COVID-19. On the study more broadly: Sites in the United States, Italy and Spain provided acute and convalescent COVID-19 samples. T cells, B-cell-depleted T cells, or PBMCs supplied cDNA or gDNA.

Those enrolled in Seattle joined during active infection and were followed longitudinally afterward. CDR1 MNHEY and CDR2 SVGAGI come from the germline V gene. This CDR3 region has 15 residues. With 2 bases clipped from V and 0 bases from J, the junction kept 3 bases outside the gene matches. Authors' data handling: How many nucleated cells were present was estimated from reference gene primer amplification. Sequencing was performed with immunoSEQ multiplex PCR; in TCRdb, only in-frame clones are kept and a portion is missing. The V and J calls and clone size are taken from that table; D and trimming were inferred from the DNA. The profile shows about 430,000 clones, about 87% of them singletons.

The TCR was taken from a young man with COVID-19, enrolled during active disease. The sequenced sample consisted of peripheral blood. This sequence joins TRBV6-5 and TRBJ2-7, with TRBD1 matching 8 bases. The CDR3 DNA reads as TGTGCCAGCAGTTACGCAGGGGGCTCCTCCTACGAGCAGTACTTC. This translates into CASSYAGGSSYEQYF.